This TCR beta chain was sequenced for a study of blood T cell repertoires in COVID-19. CDR3 length: 13 amino acids. With 6 bases clipped from V and 8 bases from J, the junction kept 8 bases outside the gene matches. Sequenced by immunoSEQ multiplex PCR; TCRdb stores in-frame clones only, minus some. The data show over 40,000 clones, around 93% seen once. Specimen: peripheral blood. The clonotype comes from a human donor in a cohort sampled during active COVID-19. V and J are TRBV12-3 or TRBV12-4 and TRBJ1-2; TRBD1 agrees at 8 bases. CDR3 in amino acids: CASSYDRGRGYTF. CDR3 in DNA: TGTGCCAGCAGCTACGACAGGGGCCGGGGCTACACCTTC.